Listed below are T cell receptor beta chains from one sample, sequenced in a study of T cell changes during pregnancy in multiple sclerosis. Data came from immunoSEQ multiplex PCR; TCRdb stores just in-frame clones and leaves some out. The table has tens of thousands of clones, 85% to 95% seen once. Sample: CD8+ T cells from peripheral blood mononuclear cells, taken in the third trimester of pregnancy. The receptors were sampled from a female donor with multiple sclerosis, enrolled in a pregnancy study. Both conserved end residues are part of each CDR3. The D gene is left open where the match is weak. Some rows have no size entry. The others give once, few or many, or a class for an expanded clone.

. TRBJ2-2 TRBV27 . TGTGCCAGCAGTTTCTCGCAGGGCCTAGCGAACACCGGGGAGCTGTTTTTT CASSFSQGLANTGELFF
. TRBJ2-7 TRBV7-8 . TGTGCCAGCAGCCCAGGGCGAGACGAGCAGTACTTC CASSPGRDEQYF
. TRBJ2-3 TRBV7-2 . TGTGCCAGCAGTCGTCGTGGGGCCGCAGGGACAGATACGCAGTATTTT CASSRRGAAGTDTQYF
TRBD2 TRBJ2-7 TRBV7-3 . TGTGCCAGCAGCTTGGGGGGGGGCTACGAGCAGTACTTC CASSLGGGYEQYF
TRBD2 TRBJ2-1 TRBV5-4 . TGTGCCAGCAGCTCTAGCGGGGGGGGCTACAATGAGCAGTTCTTC CASSSSGGGYNEQFF
TRBD2 TRBJ2-1 TRBV28 . TGTGCCAGCAGTTTATTACTAGCGGGGTTATACAATGAGCAGTTCTTC CASSLLLAGLYNEQFF
TRBD2 TRBJ2-5 TRBV4-1 . TGCGCCAGCAGCTACGGACTAGCGGAAGAGACCCAGTACTTC CASSYGLAEETQYF
. TRBJ1-4 TRBV4-3 . TGCGCCAGCAGCCAAGCCACAGGGTTAACTAATGAAAAACTGTTTTTT CASSQATGLTNEKLFF
. TRBJ1-2 TRBV6-1 . TGTGCCAGCAGTGAGTTAGGGGAGGTGAGCTATGGCTACACCTTC CASSELGEVSYGYTF
TRBD1 TRBJ1-1 TRBV5-1 . TGCGCCAGCAGCCTAACAGGGGGCACTGAAGCTTTCTTT CASSLTGGTEAFF
TRBD2 TRBJ2-1 TRBV5-6 . TGTGCCAGCAGCCCGGGACTAGCGACGCATGAGCAGTTCTTC CASSPGLATHEQFF
. TRBJ2-4 TRBV15 once TGTGCCACCAGCAGAGGCCGGGGTCCCAAAAACATTCAGTACTTC CATSRGRGPKNIQYF
TRBD2 TRBJ2-3 TRBV30 . TGTGCCTGGAGTGATAGCGGGAGGGCCAGGGATACGCAGTATTTT CAWSDSGRARDTQYF
. TRBJ2-1 TRBV28 . TGTGCCAGCAGTGGTTCGAGGGAGCAGTTCTTC CASSGSREQFF
. TRBJ1-4 TRBV11-1 . TGTGCCACCCAGGGGACGATGAATGAAAAACTGTTTTTT CATQGTMNEKLFF
. TRBJ2-2 TRBV9 . TGTGCCAGCAGCGTAGTTTGGGGAGACACCGGGGAGCTGTTTTTT CASSVVWGDTGELFF
. TRBJ2-1 TRBV27 . TGTGCCAGCAGTCGAAGATCAGGGACTTTCGACAATGAGCAGTTCTTC CASSRRSGTFDNEQFF
. TRBJ2-5 TRBV11-2 . TGTGCCAGCAGCTTAGCGCAGGGCCAAGAGACCCAGTACTTC CASSLAQGQETQYF
. TRBJ2-7 TRBV5-5 . TGTGCCAGCAGCTTATATGGACTGCCCGACTCCTACGAGCAGTACTTC CASSLYGLPDSYEQYF
TRBD1 TRBJ1-3 TRBV6-1 . TGTGCCAGCAGTGGAAACAGGGGTGGCTCTGGAAACACCATATATTTT CASSGNRGGSGNTIYF
. TRBJ1-4 TRBV11-3 . TGTGCCAGCAGCCCTTGGGGGGACCCAAATGAAAAACTGTTTTTT CASSPWGDPNEKLFF
TRBD1 TRBJ1-2 TRBV4-1 once TGCGCCAGCAGCTCCCCCGGGACAGGGGGTGATGGCTACACCTTC CASSSPGTGGDGYTF